This T cell receptor beta chain emerged from a study of blood T cell repertoires in COVID-19 (dated by TCRdb to the early 2020s). For the study in its entirety: The collaborator samples originated in the United States, Italy and Spain and spanned the acute and convalescent phases of COVID-19. The material from the prospective study consisted of cDNA or gDNA derived from T cells, B-cell-depleted T cells, or PBMCs. Subjects who had been exposed to COVID-19, were actively infected with it, or had recovered from it provided the deeply sampled blood TCRbeta repertoires that made up the dataset. The repertoires were released in a freely available public database meant as a resource for research on the immune response to SARS-CoV-2. Samples came from the ongoing ImmuneRACE study (first 160 participants) plus 1,254 subjects from 6 global collaborators. Sample metadata almost always included a de-identified subject ID, COVID-19 status, age in years and sex. Where available, HLA class I and class II types were taken from metadata supplied by the sample provider and were not determined by assay-based typing.

The immunoSEQ Assay, a bias-controlled multiplex PCR, was used to amplify TCRbeta CDR3 regions from genomic DNA. The original methods were these. The number of nucleated cells in each sample was estimated from the amplification of reference gene primers within the assay. To quantify the absolute abundance of each unique TCRbeta CDR3 rearrangement, sequence reads were collapsed and filtered. For each sample, productive Simpson clonality was calculated by taking the square root of Simpson's diversity index across productive rearrangements. As stored in TCRdb, this immuneACCESS dataset retains in-frame rearrangements with V and J assigned. A fraction of the clones does not appear; measured against another copy, unresolved V genes explain less than half of the discrepancy, and the remainder lacks a known reason. V, J and clone size derive from that table, while D and trimming were established from the DNA sequence. The sample has roughly 140,000 clones on record, more than 80% of them singletons. The biggest ten clones account for roughly 15% of the sample.

About this clone itself: There is no known antigen for this receptor. Base quality data are lacking; no much larger clone is found one base away.

Study-wide findings and limitations: Clinical and demographic metadata were provided uncurated, with the amount varying by source and participant.

Whole blood was collected in K2EDTA tubes by collaborating institutions according to the institutions' own protocols. For TCRbeta analysis, collaborator samples were shipped as frozen whole blood, as isolated PBMCs, or as DNA extracted from either sample type. The source is a woman between 40 and 50 years old with acute or convalescent COVID-19. The specimen sequenced was peripheral blood.

Read as DNA, the sequence is TGTGCCATCAGTGAGTCCACAGGGAACACTGAAGCTTTCTTT. Its translation reads: CAISESTGNTEAFF. The V and J segments used are TRBV10-3 and TRBJ1-1; TRBD1 is a possible D gene, resting on 5 matching bases. Including cysteine and phenylalanine, the CDR3 has 14 amino acids. The CDR3 DNA has 42 bases and is translated from base 1. V is cut by 0 bases and J by 1 base, and the space between the germline ends is 6 bases. CDR1 and CDR2 (ENHRY, SYGVKD) derive from the germline V gene.